What follows describes a single TCR beta chain. Its binding antigen is unknown. No base quality information exists; no much larger clone differs at one position. Reading the label with the study, this specimen's time point is: 24 months on ibrutinib. For TCR beta library preparation, roughly 2.2 micrograms of genomic DNA was extracted from cryopreserved PBMCs. High-throughput TCR beta sequencing was performed on longitudinal blood samples from CLL patients receiving ibrutinib monotherapy. The patients took part in an open-label, single-center phase 2 trial of ibrutinib monotherapy. V is reduced by 6 bases and J by 3 bases, leaving a spacing of 18 bases between them. Measured from the cysteine to the phenylalanine, the CDR3 is 15 residues long. The sequence is cut down to CDR3 DNA, 45 bases in frame from base 1. CDR1 and CDR2 were assigned from the germline V gene as SGHTA and FQGTGA. The sample belongs to a study of cytotoxic CD8 clonotypes in ibrutinib-treated CLL (dated by TCRdb to about 2021). As for the study more broadly: The cohort had ten to twelve relapsed/refractory and under 16 treatment-naive patients; approximately 17 were IGHV unmutated. Partial responses were observed in 24 patients and complete responses in 2; after a median follow-up of 68 months, remission was maintained in approximately 15 patients and progression was observed in about twelve. The response samples were drawn at a median of around eleven months into treatment, with a range of about 6 to 40 months. On average, each sample yielded around 250,000 productive templates and 94,082 productive rearrangements. Of the roughly 79 people in the trial, some 28 had longitudinal samples available. Cryopreserved peripheral blood mononuclear cells were obtained prior to treatment, at the time of response, and at either disease progression or sustained remission. All remission and progressive disease samples were collected while patients were still receiving ibrutinib. General study outcomes and caveats: Public clonotypes were rare and either shrank or stayed stable during treatment, and the rise in clonality at ibrutinib response reflected expansion of private clonotypes. Lymph node repertoires were not examined, and the timing of sampling was not matched between patients in sustained remission and those whose disease progressed. An increase in clonality was observed at ibrutinib response, with clonality remaining stable during sustained remission and falling back toward baseline at progression. At baseline, clonality was higher than in age-matched healthy donors and showed a strong correlation with circulating CD8+ T-cell counts.

Each clonotype received, on average, around 9.6x coverage in deep resolution sequencing performed on a MiSeq, where the target depth lay between 1 in 1 million and 1 in 200,000 T cells. The immunoSEQ hsTCRB Kit was used to generate TCR beta libraries. The study's processing was this. The data were analyzed with ImmunoSEQ Analyzer and ImmunoSEQ Data Assistant, and V, D and J gene assignments followed IMGT definitions. Clonality, which ranges from 0 to 1, was calculated as one minus the normalized Shannon entropy of productive rearrangement frequencies. Only overrepresented clonotypes making up at least 0.05% of each patient's repertoire were included in the public clonotype analysis. More than ten age-matched healthy donor repertoires from immuneACCESS were used as controls for clonality. TCRdb mirrors the immuneACCESS table, restricted to in-frame sequences. Some clones are absent from its copies; in checked studies, under half trace to an unresolved V gene, and the reason for the others is unknown. D and trimming come from the DNA, and the V and J calls and clone size come from that table. Recorded for this sample are approximately 150,000 clones; 84% of them occurred a single time. The biggest ten clones account for about 4.5% of the sample.

This sequence originates from a human donor with chronic lymphocytic leukemia. Here the sequenced sample was PBMCs, taken after 24 months of ibrutinib treatment. The sequence joins TRBV7-3 to TRBJ2-7; the D region possibly corresponds to TRBD1 (6 bases align). The DNA sequence is given as TGTGCCAGCAGTTCGACCGGGACACCCGACTACGAGCAGTACTTC. It encodes CASSSTGTPDYEQYF.